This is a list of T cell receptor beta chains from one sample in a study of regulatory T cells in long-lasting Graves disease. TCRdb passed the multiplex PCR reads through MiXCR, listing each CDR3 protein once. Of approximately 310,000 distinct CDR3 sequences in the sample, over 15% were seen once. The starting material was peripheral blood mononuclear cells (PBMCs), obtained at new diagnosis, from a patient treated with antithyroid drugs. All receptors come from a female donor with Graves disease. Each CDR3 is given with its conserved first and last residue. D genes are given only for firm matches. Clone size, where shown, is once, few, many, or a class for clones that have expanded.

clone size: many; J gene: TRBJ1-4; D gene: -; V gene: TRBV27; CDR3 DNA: TGTGCCAGCAGTTACGGTGGGGGGGGGCTAGGAAAACTGTTTTTT; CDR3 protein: CASSYGGGGLGKLFF
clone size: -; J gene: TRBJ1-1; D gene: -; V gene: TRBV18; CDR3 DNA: TGTGCCAGCTCACCACGCACCCCCGGGCGGTCGGGGAGCACTGAAGCTTTCTTT; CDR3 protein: CASSPRTPGRSGSTEAFF
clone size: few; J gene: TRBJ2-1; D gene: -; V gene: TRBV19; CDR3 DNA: TGTGCCAGTAGTATTTGGGGCGGGAATGCTGCTGAGCAGTTCTTC; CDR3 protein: CASSIWGGNAAEQFF
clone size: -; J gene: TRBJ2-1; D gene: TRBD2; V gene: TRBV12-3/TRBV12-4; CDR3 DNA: TGTGCCAGCACCCCCTTTGGGACTAGTTTCAATGAGCAGTTCTTC; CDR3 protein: CASTPFGTSFNEQFF
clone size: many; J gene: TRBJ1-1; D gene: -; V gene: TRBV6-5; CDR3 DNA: TGTGCCAGCAGTTACTCGATGGGGAACACTGAAGCTTTCTTT; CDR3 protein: CASSYSMGNTEAFF
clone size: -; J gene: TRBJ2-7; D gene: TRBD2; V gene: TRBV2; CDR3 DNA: TGTGCCAGCAGTGAAGCGGACGGACTAGCGGAACAATACGAGCAGTACTTC; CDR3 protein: CASSEADGLAEQYEQYF
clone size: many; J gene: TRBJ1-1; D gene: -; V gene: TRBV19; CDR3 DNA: TGTGCCAGTAGTATAGCAGCACCGGATTCCGGGTCCATAATGAACACTGAAGCTTTCTTT; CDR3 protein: CASSIAAPDSGSIMNTEAFF
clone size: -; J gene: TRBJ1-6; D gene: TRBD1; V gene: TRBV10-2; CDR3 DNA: TGCGCCAGCAGTGCAGACAGGGGGCGACGGTCACCCCTCCACTTT; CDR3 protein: CASSADRGRRSPLHF
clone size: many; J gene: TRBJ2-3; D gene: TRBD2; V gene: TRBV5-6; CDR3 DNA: TGTGCCAGCAGCCAGGAGGTTGCTAGCGGAGATACGCAGTATTTT; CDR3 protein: CASSQEVASGDTQYF
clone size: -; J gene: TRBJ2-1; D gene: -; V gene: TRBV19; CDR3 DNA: TGTGCCAGTAGTACCCGGGACCCCCGCCAGGGGACCTTCGATGAGCAGTTCTTC; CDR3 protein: CASSTRDPRQGTFDEQFF
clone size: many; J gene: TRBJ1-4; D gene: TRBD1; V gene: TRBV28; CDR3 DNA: TGTGCCAGCATCCCCAGACCGGGACAGCCAAATGAAAAACTGTTTTTT; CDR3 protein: CASIPRPGQPNEKLFF
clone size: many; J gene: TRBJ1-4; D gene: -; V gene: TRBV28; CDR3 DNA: TGTGCCAGCAGCGGCCGGGAGGAGGGGGATGAAAAACTGTTTTTT; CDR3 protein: CASSGREEGDEKLFF
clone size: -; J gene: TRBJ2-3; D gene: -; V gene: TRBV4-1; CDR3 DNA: TGCGCCAGCAGCGCCGTGGATTTTACAGATACGCAGTATTTT; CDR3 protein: CASSAVDFTDTQYF
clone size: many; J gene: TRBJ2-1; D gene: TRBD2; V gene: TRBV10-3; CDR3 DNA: TGTGCCATCAGTGAGTCGGCGGGAGTTGGGAGTAATGAGCAGTTCTTC; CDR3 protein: CAISESAGVGSNEQFF
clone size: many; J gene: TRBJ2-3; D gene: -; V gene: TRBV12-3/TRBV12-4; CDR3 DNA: TGTGCCAGCAGTTTTTCGGCAGGGGTGGCAGATACGCAGTATTTT; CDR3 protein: CASSFSAGVADTQYF
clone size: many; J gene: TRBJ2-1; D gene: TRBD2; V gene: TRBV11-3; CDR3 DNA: TGTGCCAGCAGCTTGCCTAGCGGGGGACCAGGTTACAATGAGCAGTTCTTC; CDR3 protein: CASSLPSGGPGYNEQFF
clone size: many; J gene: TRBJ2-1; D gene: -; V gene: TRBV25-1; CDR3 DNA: TGTGCCAGCAGGCTCGGTGGGGGGTCGCCGGATGAGCAGTTCTTC; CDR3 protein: CASRLGGGSPDEQFF
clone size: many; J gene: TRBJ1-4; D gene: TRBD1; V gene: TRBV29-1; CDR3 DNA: TGCAGCGCTGAAGCGGGACAGGGGGCCGGTGGGACTAATGAAGAACTGTTTTTT; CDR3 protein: CSAEAGQGAGGTNEELFF
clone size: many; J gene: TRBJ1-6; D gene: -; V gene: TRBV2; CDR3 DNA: TGTGCCAGCAGCCGAAACCGGGATAATGGGAATTCACCCCTCCACTTT; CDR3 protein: CASSRNRDNGNSPLHF
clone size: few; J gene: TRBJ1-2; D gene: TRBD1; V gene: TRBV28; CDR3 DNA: TGTGCCAGCAGCTCCGCACGGACAGGTATTTATGGCTACACCTTC; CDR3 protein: CASSSARTGIYGYTF
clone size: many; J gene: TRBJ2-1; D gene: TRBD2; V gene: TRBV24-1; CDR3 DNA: TGTGCCACCAGTGATTTGGCTAGCGGGAGGAACAATGAGCAGTTCTTC; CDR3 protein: CATSDLASGRNNEQFF
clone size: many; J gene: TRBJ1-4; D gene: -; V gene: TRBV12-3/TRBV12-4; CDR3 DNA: TGTGCCAGCAGTTCCCCAGGGGCTCCAACTAATGAAAAACTGTTTTTT; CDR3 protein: CASSSPGAPTNEKLFF
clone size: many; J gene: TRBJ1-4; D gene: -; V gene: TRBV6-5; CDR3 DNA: TGTGCCAGCAGTTACAAAGTCGTTGAAAAACTGTTTTTT; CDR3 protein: CASSYKVVEKLFF
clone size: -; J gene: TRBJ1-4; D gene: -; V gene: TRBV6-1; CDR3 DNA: TGTGCCAGCCGAAGGGAGGGGCGAGGTGAAAAACTGTTTTTT; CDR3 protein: CASRREGRGEKLFF
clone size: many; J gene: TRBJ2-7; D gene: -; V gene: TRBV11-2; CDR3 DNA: TGTGCCAGCAGCTTAGAGCGGGGAGGATCCTACGAGCAGTACTTC; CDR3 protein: CASSLERGGSYEQYF
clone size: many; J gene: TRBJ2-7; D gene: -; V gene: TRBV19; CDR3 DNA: TGTGCCAGTAGTCAAACCCAATACGAGCAGTACTTC; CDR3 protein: CASSQTQYEQYF
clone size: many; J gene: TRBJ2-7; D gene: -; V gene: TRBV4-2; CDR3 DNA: TGTGCCAGCAGCCAAGAGGGGCGCGAGCAGTACTTC; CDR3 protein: CASSQEGREQYF
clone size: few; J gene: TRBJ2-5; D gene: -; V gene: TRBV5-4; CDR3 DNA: TGTGCCAGCAGCTGGGACCTATTCGCGGCCAAGTACCAAGAGACCCAGTACTTC; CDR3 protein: CASSWDLFAAKYQETQYF
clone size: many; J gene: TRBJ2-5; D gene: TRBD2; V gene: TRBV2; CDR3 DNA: TGTGCCAGCAGTCCACTTGGACTAGCGGCAAACCAAGAGACCCAGTACTTC; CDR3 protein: CASSPLGLAANQETQYF
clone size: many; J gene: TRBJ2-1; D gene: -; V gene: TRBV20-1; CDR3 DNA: TGCAGTGCTACAGGGGACGGGGAGGGCTACAATGAGCAGTTCTTC; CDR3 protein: CSATGDGEGYNEQFF
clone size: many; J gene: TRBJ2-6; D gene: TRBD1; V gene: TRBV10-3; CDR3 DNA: TGTGCCATCAGTGAGGACAGGGGAACTGGGGCCAACGTCCTGACTTTC; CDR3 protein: CAISEDRGTGANVLTF
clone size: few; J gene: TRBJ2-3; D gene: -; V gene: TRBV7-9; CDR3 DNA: TGTGCCAGCAGCTCTGGTCTGCGGCACTACACAGATACGCAGTATTTT; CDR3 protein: CASSSGLRHYTDTQYF
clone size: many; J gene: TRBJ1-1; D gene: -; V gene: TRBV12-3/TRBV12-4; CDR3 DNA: TGTGCCAGCACCAGAGACACTGAAGCTTTCTTT; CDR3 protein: CASTRDTEAFF
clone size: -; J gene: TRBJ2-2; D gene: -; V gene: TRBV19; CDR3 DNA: TGTGCCAGTAGTATTTCAGGGCTCAACGGGGAGCTGTTTTTT; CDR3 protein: CASSISGLNGELFF
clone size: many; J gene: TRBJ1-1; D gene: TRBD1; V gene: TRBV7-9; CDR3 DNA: TGTGCCAGCAGATTGTTCCAGGGGGGACATATGAACACTGAAGCTTTCTTT; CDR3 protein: CASRLFQGGHMNTEAFF
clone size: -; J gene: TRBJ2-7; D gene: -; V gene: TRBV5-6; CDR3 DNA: TGTGCCAGCAGCTCAGGGGCGGACGAGCAGTACTTC; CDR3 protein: CASSSGADEQYF
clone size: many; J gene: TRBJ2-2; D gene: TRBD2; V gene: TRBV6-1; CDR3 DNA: TGTGCCAGCATAGGTAGCGGGAAGACCGGGGAGCTGTTTTTT; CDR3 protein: CASIGSGKTGELFF
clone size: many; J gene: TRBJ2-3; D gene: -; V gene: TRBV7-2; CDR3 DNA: TGTGCCAGCAGCCCTCCGGCTACCCGCGATACGCAGTATTTT; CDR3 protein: CASSPPATRDTQYF
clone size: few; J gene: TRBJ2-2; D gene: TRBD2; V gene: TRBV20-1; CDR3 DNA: TGCAGTGCTAGCCCAGCGGGAGTTGCCGGGGAGCTGTTTTTT; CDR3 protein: CSASPAGVAGELFF
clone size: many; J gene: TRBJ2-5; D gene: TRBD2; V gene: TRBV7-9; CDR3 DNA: TGTGCCAGCAGCCCCTCCCTAGCGGGGGGGGAGACCCAGTACTTC; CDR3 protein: CASSPSLAGGETQYF
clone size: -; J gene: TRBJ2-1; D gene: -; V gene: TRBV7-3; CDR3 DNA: TGTGCCAGCAGCTACACTAGTGTCAATGAGCAGTTCTTC; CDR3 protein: CASSYTSVNEQFF
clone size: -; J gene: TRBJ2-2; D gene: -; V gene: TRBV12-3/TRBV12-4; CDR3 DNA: TGTGCCAGCAGTTTAGGGACCACTCCGAACACCGGGGAGCTGTTTTTT; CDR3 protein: CASSLGTTPNTGELFF
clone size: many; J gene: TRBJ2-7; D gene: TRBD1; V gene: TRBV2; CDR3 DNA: TGTGCCAGCAGTGAAAGCGGGACAGGGAGGGAGCAGTACTTC; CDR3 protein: CASSESGTGREQYF
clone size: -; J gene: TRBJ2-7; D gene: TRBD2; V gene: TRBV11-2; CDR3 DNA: TGTGCCAGCAGCTGGTCGGCGGGGGATCTCGAGCAGTACTTC; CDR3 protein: CASSWSAGDLEQYF
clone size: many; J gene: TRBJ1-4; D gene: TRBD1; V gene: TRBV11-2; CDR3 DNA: TGTGCCAGCAGCCCGGGACAGAGTCAGGAAAAACTGTTTTTT; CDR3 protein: CASSPGQSQEKLFF
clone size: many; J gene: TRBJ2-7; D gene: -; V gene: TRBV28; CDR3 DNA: TGTGCCAGCAGGTCTGCGGGGGCGGGAGAGATCTACGAGCAGTACTTC; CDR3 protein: CASRSAGAGEIYEQYF
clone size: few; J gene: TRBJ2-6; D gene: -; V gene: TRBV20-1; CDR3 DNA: TGCAGTGCTAGGAGAAGCAGGGACTCTGGGGCCAACGTCCTGACTTTC; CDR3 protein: CSARRSRDSGANVLTF
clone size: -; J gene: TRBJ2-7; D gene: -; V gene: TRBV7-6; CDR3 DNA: TGTGCCAGCAGCTTAATGGCGACGTGGAGGAACGAGCAGTACTTC; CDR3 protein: CASSLMATWRNEQYF
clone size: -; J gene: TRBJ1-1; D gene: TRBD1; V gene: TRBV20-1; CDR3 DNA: TGCAGTGCGCCAGCAAGGCCAGGGGGACGGACTGAAGCTTTCTTT; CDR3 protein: CSAPARPGGRTEAFF
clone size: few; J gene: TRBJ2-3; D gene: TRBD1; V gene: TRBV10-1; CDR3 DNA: TGCGCCAGCAGTGACACCGGACAGGGGAGAGATACGCAGTATTTT; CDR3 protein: CASSDTGQGRDTQYF
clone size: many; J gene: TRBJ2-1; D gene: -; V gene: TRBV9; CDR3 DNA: TGTGCCAGCAGCGTAGAAGTGGGAGGAACCTACAATGAGCAGTTCTTC; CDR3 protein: CASSVEVGGTYNEQFF
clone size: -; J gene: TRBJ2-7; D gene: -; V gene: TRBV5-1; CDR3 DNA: TGCGCCAGCAGCTTGGATGACCCCTACGGGCAGTACTTC; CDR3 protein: CASSLDDPYGQYF
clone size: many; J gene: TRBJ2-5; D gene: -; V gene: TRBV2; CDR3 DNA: TGTGCCAGCAGCCAGCAGATCGAAGAGACCCAGTACTTC; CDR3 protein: CASSQQIEETQYF
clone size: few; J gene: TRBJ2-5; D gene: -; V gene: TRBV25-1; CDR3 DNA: TGTGCCAGCAGTGAATCTAGACGGACGATGGGAGAGACCCAGTACTTC; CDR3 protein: CASSESRRTMGETQYF
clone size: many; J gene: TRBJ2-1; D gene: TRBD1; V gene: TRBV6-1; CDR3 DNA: TGTGCCAGCAGTGAAGCGCTTCTGTGGGGGACAGGGGGATACAATGAGCAGTTCTTC; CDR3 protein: CASSEALLWGTGGYNEQFF
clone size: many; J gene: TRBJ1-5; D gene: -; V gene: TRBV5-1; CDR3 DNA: TGCGCCAGCAGCCCAGCCCCATTGGGGCGGCAGGATCAGCCCCAGCATTTT; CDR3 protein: CASSPAPLGRQDQPQHF
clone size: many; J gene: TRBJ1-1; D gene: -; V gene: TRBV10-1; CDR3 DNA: TGCGCCAGCAGTGAGAACAGTAACACTGAAGCTTTCTTT; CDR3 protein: CASSENSNTEAFF